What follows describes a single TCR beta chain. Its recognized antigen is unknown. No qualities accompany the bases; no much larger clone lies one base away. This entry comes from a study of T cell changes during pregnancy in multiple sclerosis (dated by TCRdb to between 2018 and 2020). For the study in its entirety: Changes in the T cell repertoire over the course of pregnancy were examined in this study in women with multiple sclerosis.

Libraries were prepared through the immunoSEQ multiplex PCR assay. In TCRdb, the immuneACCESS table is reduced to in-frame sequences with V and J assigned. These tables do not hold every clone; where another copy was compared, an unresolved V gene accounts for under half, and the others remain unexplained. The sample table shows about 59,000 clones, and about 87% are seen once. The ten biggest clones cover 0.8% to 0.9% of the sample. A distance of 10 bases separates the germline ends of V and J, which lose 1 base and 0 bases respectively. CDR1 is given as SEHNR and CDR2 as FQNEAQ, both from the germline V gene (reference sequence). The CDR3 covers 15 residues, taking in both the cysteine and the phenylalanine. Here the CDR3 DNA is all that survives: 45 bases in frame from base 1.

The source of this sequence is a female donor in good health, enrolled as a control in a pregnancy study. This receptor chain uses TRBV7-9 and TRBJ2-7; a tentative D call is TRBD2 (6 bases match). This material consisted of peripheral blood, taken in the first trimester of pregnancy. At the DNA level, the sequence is TGTGCCAGCAGCTTAGGAAGCGGGTTCTCCTACGAGCAGTACTTC. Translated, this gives CASSLGSGFSYEQYF.